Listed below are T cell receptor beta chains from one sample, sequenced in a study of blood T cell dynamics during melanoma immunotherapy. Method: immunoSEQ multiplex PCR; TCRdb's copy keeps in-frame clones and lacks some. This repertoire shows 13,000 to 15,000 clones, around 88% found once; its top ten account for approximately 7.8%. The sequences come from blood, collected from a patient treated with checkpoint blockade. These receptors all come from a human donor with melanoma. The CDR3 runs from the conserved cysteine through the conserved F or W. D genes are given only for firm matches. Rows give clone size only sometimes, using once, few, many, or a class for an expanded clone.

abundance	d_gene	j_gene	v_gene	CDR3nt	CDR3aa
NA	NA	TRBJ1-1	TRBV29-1	TGCAGCGCATGGGGTAATGAAGCTTTCTTT	CSAWGNEAFF
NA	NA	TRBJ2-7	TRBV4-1	TGCGCCAGCAGCCAAGATCTAGGACGGACAGTATACGAGCAGTACTTC	CASSQDLGRTVYEQYF
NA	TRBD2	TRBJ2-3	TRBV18	TGTGCCAGCTCAAGAAGCGGGGACACAGATACGCAGTATTTT	CASSRSGDTDTQYF
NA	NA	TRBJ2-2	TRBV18	TGTGCCAGCTCCCCTCCGAGCAGATTCGCGAACACCGGGGAGCTGTTTTTT	CASSPPSRFANTGELFF
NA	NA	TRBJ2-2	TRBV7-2	TGTGCCAGCAGCTCGTCGGGACTCGCGAACACCGGGGAGCTGTTTTTT	CASSSSGLANTGELFF
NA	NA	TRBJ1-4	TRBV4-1	TGCGCCAGCAGCCAAGACGCGACAGCTAATGAAAAACTGTTTTTT	CASSQDATANEKLFF
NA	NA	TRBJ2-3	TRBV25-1	TGTGCCAGCAGTGAACTTGGGGTGAAAGATACGCAGTATTTT	CASSELGVKDTQYF
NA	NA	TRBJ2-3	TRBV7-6	TGTGCCAGCAGCCGCAACCTAGCAGGGGATACGCAGTATTTT	CASSRNLAGDTQYF
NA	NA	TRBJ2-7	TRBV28	TGTGCCAGCAGTACCAGGGGAGGAAGAATCGAGCAGTACTTC	CASSTRGGRIEQYF
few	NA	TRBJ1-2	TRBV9	TGTGCCAGCAGCCCGTCTAAGGGAGGCTACACCTTC	CASSPSKGGYTF
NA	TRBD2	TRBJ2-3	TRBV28	TGTGCCAGCGAACCCTGGACTAGCGGGAGTGATGATACGCAGTATTTT	CASEPWTSGSDDTQYF
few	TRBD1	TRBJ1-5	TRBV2	TGTGCCAGCAGTCCAGGGGGCAACAATCAGCCCCAGCATTTT	CASSPGGNNQPQHF
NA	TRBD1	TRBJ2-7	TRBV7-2	TGTGCCAGCAGCCTCACCGGGACAGGGGGTCTTGGAGAGCAGTACTTC	CASSLTGTGGLGEQYF
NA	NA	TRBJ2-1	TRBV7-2	TGTGCCAGCAGCTTAATGGTTAGGGAGCAGTTCTTC	CASSLMVREQFF
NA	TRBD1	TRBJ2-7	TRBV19	TGTGCCAGTAATAAACGGGACAGGGCCTACGAGCAGTACTTC	CASNKRDRAYEQYF
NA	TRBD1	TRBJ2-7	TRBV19	TGTGCCAGTAGTATAAATGACAGGGGCCCCTACGAGCAGTACTTC	CASSINDRGPYEQYF
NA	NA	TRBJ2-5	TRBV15	TGTGCCACCAGCAGAGGGTCCGGTAAAGAGACCCAGTACTTC	CATSRGSGKETQYF
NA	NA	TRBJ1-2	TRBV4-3	TGCGCCAGCAGCCAAGCGGCCGCAGCGTTCCCCTATGGCTACACCTTC	CASSQAAAAFPYGYTF
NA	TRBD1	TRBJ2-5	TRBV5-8	TGTGCCAGCAGCTCGACAGGGTGGGAGACCCAGTACTTC	CASSSTGWETQYF
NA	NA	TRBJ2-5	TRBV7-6	TGTGCCAGCAGTGTCTCAGACCAAGAGACCCAGTACTTC	CASSVSDQETQYF
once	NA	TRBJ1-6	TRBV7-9	TGTGCCAGCAGCTTAGAGGGGAGCTCTAATTCACCCCTCCACTTT	CASSLEGSSNSPLHF
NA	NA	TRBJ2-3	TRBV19	TGTGCCAGTAATCCATCAGGAGTCGATACGCAGTATTTT	CASNPSGVDTQYF
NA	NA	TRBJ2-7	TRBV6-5	TGTGCCAGCGGTCACTACGAGCAGTACTTC	CASGHYEQYF
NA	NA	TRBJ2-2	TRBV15	TGTGCCACCCGGAAAGGGACCGGGGAGCTGTTTTTT	CATRKGTGELFF
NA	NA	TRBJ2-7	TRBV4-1	TGCGCCAGCAGCTCGGAGGGTTTCCGGGAGATAGGGGACGAGCAGTACTTC	CASSSEGFREIGDEQYF
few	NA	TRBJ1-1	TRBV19	TGTGCCAGTAGTTTCGCAGGGAGCACTGAAGCTTTCTTT	CASSFAGSTEAFF
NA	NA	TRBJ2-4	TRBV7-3	TGTGCCCGCCCCCCGGGGATGGCCAAAAACATTCAGTACTTC	CARPPGMAKNIQYF
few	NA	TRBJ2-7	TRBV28	TGTGCCAGCAGTTTAGGGTTTGAGCAGTACTTC	CASSLGFEQYF